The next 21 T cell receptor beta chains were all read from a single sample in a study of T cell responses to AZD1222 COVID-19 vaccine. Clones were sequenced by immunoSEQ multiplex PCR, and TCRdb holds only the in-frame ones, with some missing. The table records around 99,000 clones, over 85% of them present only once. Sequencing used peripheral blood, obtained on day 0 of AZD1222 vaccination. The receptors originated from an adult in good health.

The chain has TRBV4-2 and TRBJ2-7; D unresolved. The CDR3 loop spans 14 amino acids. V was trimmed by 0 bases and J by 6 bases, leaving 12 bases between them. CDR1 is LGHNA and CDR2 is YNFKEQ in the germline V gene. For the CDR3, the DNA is TGTGCCAGCAGCCAAGACAGGTATACACCCGAGCAGTACTTC. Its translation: CASSQDRYTPEQYF.

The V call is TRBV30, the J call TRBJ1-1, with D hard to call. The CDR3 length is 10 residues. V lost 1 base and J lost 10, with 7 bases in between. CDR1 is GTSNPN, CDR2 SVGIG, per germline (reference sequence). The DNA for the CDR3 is TGTGCCTGGAGTGGAGGGAGAGCTTTCTTT. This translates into CAWSGGRAFF.

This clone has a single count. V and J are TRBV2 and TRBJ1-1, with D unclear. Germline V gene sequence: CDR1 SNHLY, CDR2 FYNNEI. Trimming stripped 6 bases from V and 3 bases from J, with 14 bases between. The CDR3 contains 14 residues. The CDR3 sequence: CASRRELVDTEAFF. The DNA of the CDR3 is TGTGCCAGCAGGCGGGAGCTTGTGGACACTGAAGCTTTCTTT.

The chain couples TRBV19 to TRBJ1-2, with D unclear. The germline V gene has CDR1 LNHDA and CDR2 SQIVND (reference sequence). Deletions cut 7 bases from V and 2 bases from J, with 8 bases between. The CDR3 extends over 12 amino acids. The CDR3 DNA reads TGTGCCAGTAAGGGTTCAAACTATGGCTACACCTTC. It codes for CASKGSNYGYTF.

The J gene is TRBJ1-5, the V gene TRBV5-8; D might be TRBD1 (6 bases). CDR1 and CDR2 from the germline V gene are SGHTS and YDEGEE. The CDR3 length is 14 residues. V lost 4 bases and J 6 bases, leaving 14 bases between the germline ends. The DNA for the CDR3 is TGTGCCAGCAGCCGGGGGCCTGTGCCTCAGCCCCAGCATTTT. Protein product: CASSRGPVPQPQHF.

In DNA, the CDR3 is TGTGCCAGCAGCTCGACAGGGAACTCTGGAAACACCATATATTTT. Translated: CASSSTGNSGNTIYF. The chain is built from TRBV7-3 and TRBJ1-3, with TRBD1 identical over 7 bases. The V segment lost 4 bases and the J segment 0 bases; nucleotides outside the gene matches: 3. This CDR3 has 15 residues. CDR1 and CDR2 (germline): SGHTA, FQGTGA.

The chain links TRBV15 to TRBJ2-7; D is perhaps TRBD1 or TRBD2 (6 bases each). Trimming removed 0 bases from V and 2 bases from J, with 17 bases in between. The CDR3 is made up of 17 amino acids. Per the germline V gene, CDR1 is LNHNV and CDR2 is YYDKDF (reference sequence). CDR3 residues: CATSRERFPGATYEQYF. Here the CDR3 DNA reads TGTGCCACCAGCAGAGAAAGATTCCCGGGGGCGACCTACGAGCAGTACTTC.

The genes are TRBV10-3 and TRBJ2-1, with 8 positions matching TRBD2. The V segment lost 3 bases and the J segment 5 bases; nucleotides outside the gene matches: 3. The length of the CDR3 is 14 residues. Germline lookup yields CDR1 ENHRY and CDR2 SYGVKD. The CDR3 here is CAISDRLANNEQFF. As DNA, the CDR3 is TGTGCCATCAGTGATAGACTAGCGAACAATGAGCAGTTCTTC.

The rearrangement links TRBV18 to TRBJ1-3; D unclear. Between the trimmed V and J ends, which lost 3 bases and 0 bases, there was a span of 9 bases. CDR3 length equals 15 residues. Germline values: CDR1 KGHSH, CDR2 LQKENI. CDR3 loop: CASSPKGSSGNTIYF. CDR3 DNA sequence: TGTGCCAGCTCACCTAAAGGCAGCTCTGGAAACACCATATATTTT.

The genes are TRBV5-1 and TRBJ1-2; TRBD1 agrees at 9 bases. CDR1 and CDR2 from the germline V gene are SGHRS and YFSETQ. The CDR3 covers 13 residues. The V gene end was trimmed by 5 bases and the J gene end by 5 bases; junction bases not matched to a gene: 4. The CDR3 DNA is TGCGCCAGCAGTACAGGGGGCGCTTATGGCTACACCTTC. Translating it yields CASSTGGAYGYTF.

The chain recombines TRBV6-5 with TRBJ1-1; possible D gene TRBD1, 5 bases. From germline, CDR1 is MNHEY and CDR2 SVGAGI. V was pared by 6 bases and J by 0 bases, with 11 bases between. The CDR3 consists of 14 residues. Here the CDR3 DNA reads TGTGCCAGCAGGAGGGAGGGACTGAACACTGAAGCTTTCTTT. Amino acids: CASRREGLNTEAFF.

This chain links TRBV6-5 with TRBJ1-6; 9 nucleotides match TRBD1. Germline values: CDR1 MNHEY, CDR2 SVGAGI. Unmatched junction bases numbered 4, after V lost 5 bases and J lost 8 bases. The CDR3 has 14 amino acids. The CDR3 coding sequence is TGTGCCAGCAGTCGGGACAGGGCGGATTCACCCCTCCACTTT. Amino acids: CASSRDRADSPLHF.

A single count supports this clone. As DNA, the CDR3 is TGTGCCACCAGCAGGGACAGCACAGATACGCAGTATTTT. Its translation: CATSRDSTDTQYF. This chain links TRBV15 with TRBJ2-3; D not certain. Germline-derived CDR1 and CDR2 are LNHNV and YYDKDF (reference sequence). CDR3 size: 13 residues. V was cut by 3 bases and J by 0 bases, with 4 bases left in between. The full variable domain, in which reference TRBV15 and TRBJ2-3 provide the parts outside the CDR3, is DAMVIQNPRYQVTQFGKPVTLSCSQTLNHNVMYWYQQKSSQAPKLLFHYYDKDFNNEADTPDNFQSRRPNTSFCFLDIRSPGLGDTAMYLCATSRDSTDTQYFGPGTRLTVL.

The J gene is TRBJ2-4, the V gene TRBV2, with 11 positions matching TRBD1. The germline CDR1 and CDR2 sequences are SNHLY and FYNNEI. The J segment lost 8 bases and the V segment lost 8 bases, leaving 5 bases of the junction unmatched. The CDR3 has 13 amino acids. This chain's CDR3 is CASRTGGMDIQYF. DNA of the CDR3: TGTGCCAGCCGGACAGGGGGCATGGACATTCAGTACTTC.

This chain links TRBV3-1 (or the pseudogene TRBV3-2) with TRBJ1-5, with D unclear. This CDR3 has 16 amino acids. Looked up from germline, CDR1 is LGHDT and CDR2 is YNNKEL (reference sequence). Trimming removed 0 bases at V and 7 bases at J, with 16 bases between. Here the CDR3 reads CASSQDVAASGQPQHF. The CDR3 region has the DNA TGTGCCAGCAGCCAAGATGTGGCCGCCAGTGGGCAGCCCCAGCATTTT.

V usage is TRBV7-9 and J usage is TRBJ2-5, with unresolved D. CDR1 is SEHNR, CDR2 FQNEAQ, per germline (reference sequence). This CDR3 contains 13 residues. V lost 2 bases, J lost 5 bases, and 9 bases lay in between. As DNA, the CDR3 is TGTGCCAGCAGCTTATCACAGAGGGAGACCCAGTACTTC. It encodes CASSLSQRETQYF. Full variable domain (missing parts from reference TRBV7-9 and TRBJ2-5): DTGVSQNPRHKITKRGQNVTFRCDPISEHNRLYWYRQTLGQGPEFLTYFQNEAQLEKSRLLSDRFSAERPKGSFSTLEIQRTEQGDSAMYLCASSLSQRETQYFGPGTRLLVL.

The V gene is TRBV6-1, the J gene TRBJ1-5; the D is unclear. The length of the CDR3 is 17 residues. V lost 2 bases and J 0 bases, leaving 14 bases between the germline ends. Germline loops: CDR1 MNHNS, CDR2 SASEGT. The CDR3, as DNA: TGTGCCAGCAGTGAATTGGGAGGGTCCTATAGCAATCAGCCCCAGCATTTT. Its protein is CASSELGGSYSNQPQHF.

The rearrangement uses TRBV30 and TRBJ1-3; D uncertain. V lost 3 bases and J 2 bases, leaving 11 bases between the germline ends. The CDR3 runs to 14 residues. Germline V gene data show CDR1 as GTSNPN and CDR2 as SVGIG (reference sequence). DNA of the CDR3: TGTGCCTGGAGGCCCTTGAGAGCTGGAAACACCATATATTTT. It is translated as CAWRPLRAGNTIYF.

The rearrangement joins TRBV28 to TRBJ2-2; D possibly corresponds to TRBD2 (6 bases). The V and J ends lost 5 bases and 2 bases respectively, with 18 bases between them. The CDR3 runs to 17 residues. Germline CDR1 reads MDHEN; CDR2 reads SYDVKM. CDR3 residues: CASSIIGLARNTGELFF. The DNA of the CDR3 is TGTGCCAGCAGTATAATAGGGCTAGCGAGAAACACCGGGGAGCTGTTTTTT.

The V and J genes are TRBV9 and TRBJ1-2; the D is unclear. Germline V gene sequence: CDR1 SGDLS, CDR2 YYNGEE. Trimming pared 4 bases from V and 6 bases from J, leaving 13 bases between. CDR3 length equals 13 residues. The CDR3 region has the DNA TGTGCCAGCAGCACTGAGGGTGGAAATGGCTACACCTTC. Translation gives CASSTEGGNGYTF.

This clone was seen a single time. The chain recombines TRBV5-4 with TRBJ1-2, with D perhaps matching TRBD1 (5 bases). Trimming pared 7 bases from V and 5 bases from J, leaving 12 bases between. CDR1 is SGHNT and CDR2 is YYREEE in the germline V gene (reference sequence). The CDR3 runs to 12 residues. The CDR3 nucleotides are TGTGCCAGCTCCGACAGTATGTATGGCTACACCTTC. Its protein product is CASSDSMYGYTF.